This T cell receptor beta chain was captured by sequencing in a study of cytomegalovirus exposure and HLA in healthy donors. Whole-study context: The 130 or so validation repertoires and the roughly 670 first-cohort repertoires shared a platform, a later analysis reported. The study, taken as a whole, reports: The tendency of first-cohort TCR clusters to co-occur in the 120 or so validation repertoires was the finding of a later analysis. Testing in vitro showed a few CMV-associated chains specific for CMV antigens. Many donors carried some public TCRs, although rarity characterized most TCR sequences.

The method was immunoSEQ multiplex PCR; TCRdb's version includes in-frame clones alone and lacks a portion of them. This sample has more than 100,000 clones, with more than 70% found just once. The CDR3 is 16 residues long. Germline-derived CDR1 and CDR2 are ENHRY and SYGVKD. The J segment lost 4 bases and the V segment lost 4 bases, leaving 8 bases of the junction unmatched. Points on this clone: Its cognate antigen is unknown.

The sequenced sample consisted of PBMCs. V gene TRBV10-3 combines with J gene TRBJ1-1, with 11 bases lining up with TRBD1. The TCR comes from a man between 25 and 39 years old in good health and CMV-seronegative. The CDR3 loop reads CAISGTGGASGTEAFF. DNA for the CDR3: TGTGCCATCAGTGGGACAGGGGGCGCCTCGGGCACTGAAGCTTTCTTT.